The 11 T cell receptor beta chains reported below all come from one sample, sequenced in a study of CD8 T cell repertoires and HIV-1 epitope variants (dated by TCRdb to the early 2020s). The library came from the immunoSEQ multiplex PCR assay. Entries here come from immuneACCESS through TCRdb and include only in-frame sequences with V and J called. Some clones fail to appear in such tables; in the studies checked, an unresolved V gene covers under half of the shortfall, and the cause of the remainder is unknown. This sample is represented by a few thousand clones; roughly two thirds of them were singletons. 43% of the sample belongs to the ten largest clones. No antigen has been assigned to these receptors. The sequenced sample consisted of cultured CD8+ T cells derived from PBMCs. The source of these receptors is a male donor with HIV.

This clone appeared a few times. V and J are TRBV5-4 and TRBJ2-2, with a possible D match to TRBD2 (5 bases). The CDR3 has 14 residues. Trimming took 0 bases from V and 6 from J, leaving 9 bases between them. Germline V gene sequence: CDR1 SGHNT, CDR2 YYREEE (reference sequence). CDR3 region: CASSLDRGSGELFF. CDR3 DNA sequence: TGTGCCAGCAGCTTGGATCGAGGGTCCGGGGAGCTGTTTTTT.

CDR3 sequence (DNA): TGTGCCAGCAGCCAGGGGACAGGGGCCCAAGAGACCCAGTACTTC. As protein: CASSQGTGAQETQYF. The V and J genes are TRBV11-2 and TRBJ2-5, with TRBD1 identical over 10 bases. The germline V gene has CDR1 SGHAT and CDR2 FQNNGV. V was clipped by 5 bases and J by 1 base; unmatched bases: 4. The CDR3 runs to 15 residues. The whole variable domain, filled in from reference TRBV11-2 and TRBJ2-5, reads EAGVAQSPRYKIIEKRQSVAFWCNPISGHATLYWYQQILGQGPKLLIQFQNNGVVDDSQLPKDRFSAERLKGVDSTLKIQPAKLEDSAVYLCASSQGTGAQETQYFGPGTRLLVL.

The chain uses TRBV30 and TRBJ1-2; a possible D gene is TRBD1 (5 bases). This CDR3 comprises 15 residues. V was shortened by 1 base and J by 4 bases, with 16 bases between the two germline ends. Germline CDR1 reads GTSNPN; CDR2 reads SVGIG (reference sequence). The CDR3 DNA is TGTGCCTGGAGTGGACGGGACGCTTGGACCTATGGCTACACCTTC. Translation gives CAWSGRDAWTYGYTF.

This rearrangement joins TRBV19 to TRBJ2-7; D ambiguous. CDR1 and CDR2 from the germline V gene are LNHDA and SQIVND (reference sequence). The CDR3 length is 16 residues. V was trimmed by 4 bases and J by 1 base, leaving 17 bases between them. The CDR3 DNA reads TGTGCCAGTAGTAACGCTCACGACTCACCTTCCTACGAGCAGTACTTC. This gives the protein CASSNAHDSPSYEQYF.

This sequence joins TRBV27 and TRBJ2-2; tentative D call: TRBD1 (6 bases). The germline gives CDR1 MNHEY, CDR2 SMNVEV (reference sequence). The CDR3 is 17 residues long. The ends were cut back, 0 bases at V and 5 bases at J, with 16 bases in the middle. The CDR3 DNA reads TGTGCCAGCAGTTTATCTGGACAGACCATAGGGACCGGGGAGCTGTTTTTT. Protein: CASSLSGQTIGTGELFF.

This chain connects TRBV28 to TRBJ2-7, with D possibly TRBD1 on 5 matching bases. The CDR3 consists of 15 residues. Germline assignment: CDR1 MDHEN and CDR2 SYDVKM. Trimming took 6 bases from V and 3 from J, leaving 18 bases between them. The CDR3 protein is CASRADSNWGYEQYF. CDR3 nucleotides: TGTGCCAGCAGGGCCGACAGCAACTGGGGCTACGAGCAGTACTTC.

This clone was detected only a few times. The genes are TRBV7-8 and TRBJ2-7; TRBD2 might be the D (6 bases). Germline assignment: CDR1 SGHVS and CDR2 FQNEAQ. The CDR3 consists of 14 residues. Trimming removed 5 bases at V and 3 bases at J, with 14 bases between. This chain's CDR3 is CASSPRAGHYEQYF. Here the CDR3 DNA reads TGTGCCAGCAGCCCAAGGGCGGGGCACTACGAGCAGTACTTC.

The chain joins TRBV29-1 to TRBJ2-7, with D possibly being TRBD1 (7 bases). The V gene's germline CDR1 is SQVTM and CDR2 ANQGSEA. The CDR3 is 14 residues long. Trimming removed 7 bases from V and 5 bases from J, with 21 bases in between. As DNA, the CDR3 is TGCAGCGCCTCTGCCAGGGGGAGGATACACGAGCAGTACTTC. Its protein is CSASARGRIHEQYF.

V is TRBV27 and J is TRBJ1-3; unclear D gene. This CDR3 spans 15 amino acids. Trimming took off 6 bases at V and 0 bases at J, with 12 bases between the two ends. Germline values: CDR1 MNHEY, CDR2 SMNVEV (reference sequence). CDR3 protein: CASRLMGSSGNTIYF. The CDR3 nucleotides are TGTGCCAGCAGGTTAATGGGGAGCTCTGGAAACACCATATATTTT.

The V and J genes are TRBV27 and TRBJ2-2, with 7 nucleotides matching TRBD1. This CDR3 has 14 residues. The V and J ends lost 5 bases and 4 bases, in that order; junction bases with no gene match: 4. CDR1 is MNHEY, CDR2 SMNVEV, per germline (reference sequence). CDR3 in amino acids: CASSQGQTTGELFF. CDR3 sequence (DNA): TGTGCCAGCAGTCAGGGACAGACCACCGGGGAGCTGTTTTTT.

This clone appeared a few times. V gene TRBV4-2 combines with J gene TRBJ2-7, with D possibly TRBD1 on 7 matching bases. The CDR3 is 20 residues long. Trimming shortened V by 0 bases and J by 1 base, and 25 bases separated the two germline ends. The germline gives CDR1 LGHNA, CDR2 YNFKEQ. Written as DNA, the CDR3 is TGTGCCAGCAGCCAAGAAGTCAACAGGGGTAGTCGGGAGTGGTCCTACGAGCAGTACTTC. Its protein is CASSQEVNRGSREWSYEQYF.